Below are 17 T cell receptor beta chains sequenced from a single sample in a study of blood T cell repertoires in COVID-19. The method was immunoSEQ multiplex PCR; TCRdb's version includes in-frame clones alone and lacks a portion of them. The sample includes about 190,000 clones, under 90% of them seen just once. The specimen was peripheral blood. These receptors were taken from a man aged 35-49 years with acute or convalescent COVID-19.

The chain recombines TRBV7-9 with TRBJ1-6; D perhaps matches TRBD1 (6 bases). The CDR3 contains 12 residues. V was cut by 3 bases and J by 11 bases, with 8 bases left in between. The germline gives CDR1 SEHNR, CDR2 FQNEAQ (reference sequence). CDR3 coding DNA: TGTGCCAGCAGCTTCGAGGGGGCACCCCTCCACTTT. Protein sequence: CASSFEGAPLHF.

The J gene is TRBJ2-2, the V gene TRBV7-9, with 13 bases that match TRBD2. Germline CDR1 reads SEHNR; CDR2 reads FQNEAQ (reference sequence). V lost 5 bases and J lost 3; bases outside the gene matches: 12. The CDR3 runs to 19 residues. CDR3 sequence reads: CASSIRRGLAGPYTGELFF. DNA of the CDR3: TGTGCCAGCAGCATTAGGCGGGGACTAGCGGGGCCCTACACCGGGGAGCTGTTTTTT.

The rearrangement joins TRBV11-1 to TRBJ2-2; 9 bases line up with TRBD1. V shed 5 bases, J shed 5 bases, and the junction held 3 bases outside the gene matches. This CDR3 contains 14 residues. The germline gives CDR1 SGHAT, CDR2 FQDESV (reference sequence). The CDR3 DNA sequence: TGTGCCAGCAGCACGACAGGGGGTACCGGGGAGCTGTTTTTT. This codes for CASSTTGGTGELFF.

This chain links TRBV19 with TRBJ2-7; 15 nucleotides align to TRBD2. The CDR3 covers 16 residues. V dropped 6 bases and J dropped 5; count of bases not matched to a gene: 8. The germline V gene has CDR1 LNHDA and CDR2 SQIVND (reference sequence). CDR3 region: CASSRTGLAGGNEQYF. CDR3 coding DNA: TGTGCCAGTAGCCGTACGGGACTAGCGGGGGGAAACGAGCAGTACTTC.

In regard to this clone: No DNA is shown, since the ends of the CDR3 on it are uncertain; the CDR3 is the one TCRdb lists. The rearrangement links TRBV28 to TRBJ1-2. Germline V lookup: CDR1 MDHEN, CDR2 SYDVKM. Inclusive of both ends, the CDR3 amounts to 12 amino acids. The CDR3 here is CASKRSTSGYTF.

The chain employs TRBV24-1 and TRBJ1-2; 7 bases align to TRBD1. Germline CDR1 and CDR2: KGHDR and SFDVKD. The CDR3 has 14 residues. V was clipped by 1 base and J by 8 bases; unmatched bases: 6. The CDR3 DNA sequence: TGTGCCACCAGTGATTTTGACAGGGTAAACGGCTACACCTTC. Its protein product is CATSDFDRVNGYTF.

The chain has TRBV12-3 or TRBV12-4 and TRBJ1-2; maybe TRBD1 (5 bases). The ends were cut back, 5 bases at V and 3 bases at J, with 7 bases in the middle. This CDR3 region has 12 residues. Here the CDR3 reads CASSQGDYGYTF. The CDR3 DNA reads TGTGCCAGCAGTCAGGGTGACTATGGCTACACCTTC.

The rearrangement uses TRBV6-5 and TRBJ2-3, with 10 bases that match TRBD2. This CDR3 is built from 15 residues. J lost 1 base, V lost 7 bases, and 5 bases had no gene match. Germline V gene data show CDR1 as MNHEY and CDR2 as SVGAGI. CDR3 nucleotides: TGTGCCAGCAATCCTCTAGCGGGGGGCACAGATACGCAGTATTTT. Encoded protein: CASNPLAGGTDTQYF.

The rearrangement joins TRBV7-2 to TRBJ1-2; D perhaps matches TRBD1 (6 bases). The CDR3 extends over 13 amino acids. The germline V gene encodes CDR1 SGHTA and CDR2 FQGNSA. The V and J ends lost 5 bases and 4 bases respectively, with 11 bases between them. CDR3 loop: CASSLRTVYGYTF. Here the CDR3 DNA reads TGTGCCAGCAGCCTCCGGACAGTCTATGGCTACACCTTC.

The chain joins TRBV11-2 to TRBJ2-1; the match to TRBD2 covers 9 bases. Germline CDR1 SGHAT, CDR2 FQNNGV. This CDR3 is built from 19 residues. The trim removed 1 base at V and 8 bases at J, leaving 18 bases unmatched. In nucleotides, the CDR3 is TGTGCCAGCAGCTTAGGAGGACGCAGCGGGGGGCAGGTTTACGATGAGCAGTTCTTC. Amino acids: CASSLGGRSGGQVYDEQFF.

The rearrangement joins TRBV5-1 to TRBJ2-5; 8 positions agree with TRBD1. The CDR3 covers 16 residues. Germline CDR1 SGHRS, CDR2 YFSETQ. The V and J ends lost 0 bases and 4 bases, in that order; junction bases with no gene match: 8. As DNA, the CDR3 is TGCGCCAGCAGCTTGGTTTCAGGGGGCCTTTTAGAGACCCAGTACTTC. Translated: CASSLVSGGLLETQYF.

The chain combines TRBV29-1 with TRBJ2-1, with D tentatively TRBD1 (6 bases). Trimming took off 1 base at V and 3 bases at J, with 7 bases between the two ends. Germline loops: CDR1 SQVTM, CDR2 ANQGSEA. The CDR3 sequence is 13 residues long. The CDR3 region is CSVEGTVYNEQFF. Here the CDR3 DNA reads TGCAGCGTTGAAGGGACAGTCTACAATGAGCAGTTCTTC.

DNA of the CDR3: TGTGCCAGCAGCATGCAAGCGGGGGGCCAAGAGACCCAGTACTTC. Protein sequence: CASSMQAGGQETQYF. The genes are TRBV9 and TRBJ2-5, with 9 positions matching TRBD2. CDR3 length: 15 residues. CDR1 is SGDLS, CDR2 YYNGEE, per germline. J lost 1 base, V lost 4 bases, and 5 bases had no gene match.

The V call is TRBV5-1, the J call TRBJ1-1; the D gene is possibly TRBD1 (5 bases). V was trimmed by 4 bases and J by 0 bases, leaving 16 bases between them. This CDR3 has 16 residues. Per germline, CDR1 SGHRS and CDR2 YFSETQ. The CDR3 nucleotides are TGCGCCAGCAGCCCCCTTGGTGCAGGGATGAACACTGAAGCTTTCTTT. Residues: CASSPLGAGMNTEAFF.

The rearrangement joins TRBV12-5 to TRBJ2-3; possible D gene TRBD1, 7 bases. The CDR3 runs 17 residues. Trimming stripped 2 bases from V and 4 bases from J, with 19 bases between. CDR1 LGHNT and CDR2 FRNRAP come from the germline V gene. In DNA form, the CDR3 reads TGTGCTAGTGGTTTGTCCAAGGGGGCGCGGGGCGCAGATACGCAGTATTTT. Its protein is CASGLSKGARGADTQYF.

The gene calls are TRBV5-1 and TRBJ2-3; 10 bases are shared with TRBD2. Germline V lookup: CDR1 SGHRS, CDR2 YFSETQ. This CDR3 region has 18 residues. V lost 4 bases and J lost 4; bases outside the gene matches: 15. The CDR3 is CASSELNLAGGRADTQYF. For the CDR3, the DNA is TGCGCCAGCAGCGAATTAAATTTAGCGGGGGGCCGGGCAGATACGCAGTATTTT. Full variable domain (outside the CDR3, taken from reference TRBV5-1 and TRBJ2-3): KAGVTQTPRYLIKTRGQQVTLSCSPISGHRSVSWYQQTPGQGLQFLFEYFSETQRNKGNFPGRFSGRQFSNSRSEMNVSTLELGDSALYLCASSELNLAGGRADTQYFGPGTRLTVL.

The chain has TRBV6-2 or TRBV6-3 and TRBJ2-1, with D possibly TRBD2 on 5 matching bases. V gave up 5 bases and J gave up 0 bases, with 5 bases separating them. Germline CDR1 is MNHEY and CDR2 is SVGEGT. The CDR3 is 13 amino acids. CDR3 DNA sequence: TGTGCCAGCAGTCGGGGCTCCTACAATGAGCAGTTCTTC. It codes for CASSRGSYNEQFF.